This is a list of T cell receptor beta chains from one sample in a study of shared clonotypes between healthy human individuals. Sequenced by immunoSEQ multiplex PCR; TCRdb stores in-frame clones only, minus some. The table lists about a million clones, roughly 72% of them singletons, with approximately 1.5% in the top ten. The sample consisted of memory CD4+ T cells sorted from blood. The receptors here all came from a young man in good health. The CDR3 runs from the conserved cysteine through the conserved F or W. The order of the fields is D gene, J gene, V gene, CDR3 DNA, CDR3 protein. The D gene is left open where the match is weak.

. TRBJ2-2 TRBV5-1 TGCGCCAGCAGCCCTTCCGGGACACCAAACACCGGGGAGCTGTTTTTT CASSPSGTPNTGELFF
. TRBJ1-2 TRBV20-1 TGCAGTGCTAGACGAGGGGATGGCTACACCTTC CSARRGDGYTF
. TRBJ2-3 TRBV4-3 TGCGCCAGCAGCCAGGATACCCATTTGGGTAGCACAGATACGCAGTATTTT CASSQDTHLGSTDTQYF
. TRBJ2-2 TRBV6-1 TGTGCCAGCAGGGAGACGAAGCTGTTTTTT CASRETKLFF
. TRBJ2-7 TRBV4-2 TGTGCCAGCAGACAAGAGGTCGGGGGTCTGTACGAGCAGTACTTC CASRQEVGGLYEQYF
TRBD1 TRBJ1-4 TRBV7-9 TGTGCCAGCAGCTTAGGGGACAGGGAGAATGAAAAACTGTTTTTT CASSLGDRENEKLFF
. TRBJ1-6 TRBV27 TGTGCCAGCAGTTTTGGAGGGAGTTCACCCCTCCACTTT CASSFGGSSPLHF
. TRBJ1-2 TRBV5-1 TGCGCCAGCAGCCCAGAAGGGACCTATGGCTACACCTTC CASSPEGTYGYTF
TRBD2 TRBJ2-2 TRBV7-3 TGTGCCAGCAGTGAAGCAGCGGGCACTAGCGGGGGTCAGAACACCGGGGAGCTGTTTTTT CASSEAAGTSGGQNTGELFF
TRBD1 TRBJ2-1 TRBV11-3 TGTGCCAGCAGCTTAATTGGGACAGCGAACAATGAGCAGTTCTTC CASSLIGTANNEQFF